This TCR beta chain was sequenced in a study of regulatory T cells in long-lasting Graves disease. TCR beta libraries were built with iRepertoire HTBI primers and Arm-PCR of CDR3 regions. TCRdb re-called the multiplex PCR reads through MiXCR, storing one row per CDR3 protein. The sample carries roughly 400,000 distinct CDR3 sequences, less than 25% recorded once. The germline CDR1 and CDR2 sequences are SEHNR and FQNEAQ (reference sequence). The CDR3 spans 16 residues. J lost 2 bases, V lost 3 bases, and 4 bases had no gene match. Overall study results and limits: Public clonotype sharing was higher in persistent than newly diagnosed patients.

Time point of the sample: persistent/refractory GD, antithyroid drugs over 5 years with positive TRAb. From RNA extracted from PBMCs, the TCR library was made. This clonotype was seen only a few times. The antigen is undetermined. The sample was peripheral blood mononuclear cells (PBMCs), taken when the disease was refractory, from a patient treated with antithyroid drugs. This sequence originates from a female donor with Graves disease. The V and J genes are TRBV7-9 and TRBJ2-5; 12 bases align to TRBD1. The CDR3 bases are TGTGCCAGCAGCTTGGGGGACAGGGGGCTTCAAGAGACCCAGTACTTC. It yields the protein CASSLGDRGLQETQYF. The entire variable domain, with the rest obtained from reference TRBV7-9 and TRBJ2-5, is as follows: DTGVSQNPRHKITKRGQNVTFRCDPISEHNRLYWYRQTLGQGPEFLTYFQNEAQLEKSRLLSDRFSAERPKGSFSTLEIQRTEQGDSAMYLCASSLGDRGLQETQYFGPGTRLLVL.